This record covers a single TCR beta chain. No antigen is known for it. This sample was taken from a study of T cell responses to AZD1222 COVID-19 vaccine. The study, taken as a whole, reports: There were vaccine-associated CD4 TCRs across spike, dominant at 160-218 and 743-854. Clonal diversity was possibly underestimated, and white British individuals and females predominated among donors.

Method: immunoSEQ multiplex PCR; TCRdb's copy keeps in-frame clones and lacks some. The sample includes roughly 120,000 clones, approximately 89% of them seen just once. Germline lookup yields CDR1 MRHNA and CDR2 SNTAGT. V was clipped by 2 bases and J by 1 base, with 4 bases between them. The CDR3 is 13 residues long. J is TRBJ2-3 and V is TRBV6-4, with D hard to call. Source: peripheral blood, taken on day 0 of AZD1222 vaccination. The source of this sequence is an adult in good health. Here the CDR3 DNA reads TGTGCCAGCAGTGACGGGGGCACAGATACGCAGTATTTT. Its protein product is CASSDGGTDTQYF.